One and the same sample provided the 15 T cell receptor beta chains below, sequenced in a study of kidney transplant recipient with SARS-CoV-2 infection. TCRdb re-analysed the reads in MiXCR, keeping a single row per CDR3 protein. The sample includes 250,000 or so distinct CDR3 sequences, 25% to 30% seen only once; the top ten take roughly 7%. The source was a blood sample, collected at baseline and on day 111 from a kidney transplant recipient. These receptors originate from a male patient in his 30s who had COVID-19 and was a kidney transplant recipient. T cells may partly derive from the graft donor.

Worth noting for this clonotype: Just one base apart from a much larger clone, this may be a read error. Here the CDR3 omits its conserved ending phenylalanine or tryptophan, so a read error is the likely source. CDR3 DNA sequence: TGTGCCAGTCGAACGGCGGGGGGTTACAATGAGCAGTTCTAC. Amino acid sequence: CASRTAGGYNEQFY. The chain joins TRBV19 to TRBJ2-1, with TRBD2 matching over 8 bases. Germline V CDR1 and CDR2: LNHDA, SQIVND (reference sequence). The length of the CDR3 is 14 residues. The V gene end was trimmed by 8 bases and the J gene end by 4 bases; junction bases not matched to a gene: 7.

This clonotype was recorded at least ten times. The chain joins TRBV2 to TRBJ2-1; D is undetermined. Between the trimmed V and J ends, which lost 2 bases and 12 bases, there was a span of 14 bases. CDR1 is SNHLY and CDR2 is FYNNEI in the germline V gene. This CDR3 spans 13 amino acids. The CDR3, as DNA: TGTGCCAGCAGTGAAACCGAACAAGGTGTGCAGTTCTTC. Translating it yields CASSETEQGVQFF. The full variable domain, in which reference TRBV2 and TRBJ2-1 provide the parts outside the CDR3, is EPEVTQTPSHQVTQMGQEVILRCVPISNHLYFYWYRQILGQKVEFLVSFYNNEISEKSEIFDDQFSVERPDGSNFTLKIRSTKLEDSAMYFCASSETEQGVQFFGPGTRLTVL.

This clonotype occurred many times. One end of the junction does not line up with germline, which may come from a read error. This chain joins TRBV9 and TRBJ1-1; D perhaps matches TRBD1 (5 bases). The CDR3 contains 15 residues. Germline assignment: CDR1 SGDLS and CDR2 YYNGEE. This chain's CDR3 is CASSVDLGVNTEAFF. In DNA, the CDR3 is TGTGCCAGCAGCGTAGATCTAGGGGTGAATACTGAAGCTTTCTTT.

The rearrangement links TRBV5-1 to TRBJ1-2; D is undetermined. CDR1 is SGHRS and CDR2 is YFSETQ in the germline V gene. This CDR3 spans 14 amino acids. V was pared by 9 bases and J by 4 bases, with 19 bases between. Here the CDR3 reads CANMLDPGPYGYTF. Written as DNA, the CDR3 is TGCGCCAACATGCTTGACCCAGGCCCCTATGGCTACACCTTC. Using reference TRBV5-1 and TRBJ1-2 for the parts outside the CDR3, the full variable domain is KAGVTQTPRYLIKTRGQQVTLSCSPISGHRSVSWYQQTPGQGLQFLFEYFSETQRNKGNFPGRFSGRQFSNSRSEMNVSTLELGDSALYLCANMLDPGPYGYTFGSGTRLTVV.

Details on this clonotype: One base away lies a much larger clone, so this may be a sequencing read error. V gene TRBV4-3 combines with J gene TRBJ2-4; D is undetermined. CDR1 LGHNA and CDR2 YSLEER come from the germline V gene. V was pared by 0 bases and J by 13 bases, with 16 bases between. This CDR3 is 14 amino acids long. The chain's CDR3 is CASSQDPGPYGQYF. For the CDR3, the DNA is TGCGCCAGCAGCCAAGATCCAGGACCTTACGGGCAGTACTTC.

The gene calls are TRBV5-8 and TRBJ1-2; no reliable D call. Germline CDR1 is SGHTS and CDR2 is YDEGEE. The CDR3 runs 16 residues. Trimming took 7 bases from V and 7 from J, leaving 26 bases between them. The CDR3 protein is CASCAVHPRKTCGYTF. The CDR3 coding sequence is TGTGCCAGCTGCGCCGTTCATCCACGAAAGACCTGTGGCTACACCTTC.

In its sample, this clonotype was seen a few times. This sequence joins TRBV2 and TRBJ2-1; TRBD1 might be the D (6 bases). This CDR3 comprises 13 residues. Germline V gives CDR1 SNHLY, CDR2 FYNNEI. Trimming cost V 7 bases and J 5 bases, with 12 bases left between them. The CDR3 spells CASKTNRDNEQFF. The CDR3 coding sequence is TGTGCCAGCAAGACTAACAGGGACAATGAGCAGTTCTTC.

This clonotype has at least ten counts. The chain is built from TRBV3-1 and TRBJ1-2; D is undetermined. V shed 4 bases and J shed 4 bases, with 22 bases lying between them. This CDR3 comprises 17 residues. Germline values: CDR1 LGHDT, CDR2 YNNKEL (reference sequence). CDR3 protein: CASSRLATLRKTYGYTF. The CDR3 DNA sequence: TGTGCCAGCAGCCGGTTGGCCACCCTTCGAAAGACCTATGGCTACACCTTC.

Many counts were recorded for this clonotype. The chain joins TRBV13 to TRBJ1-2; D unclear. Germline V CDR1 and CDR2: PRHDT, FYEKMQ (reference sequence). The CDR3 consists of 15 residues. The germline V and J ends were trimmed by 0 bases and 4 bases, with 12 bases remaining between them. CDR3: CASSLGRGDFYGYTF. The DNA for the CDR3 is TGTGCCAGCAGCTTAGGCCGCGGGGATTTCTATGGCTACACCTTC. The full variable domain, its missing parts supplied by reference TRBV13 and TRBJ1-2, is AAGVIQSPRHLIKEKRETATLKCYPIPRHDTVYWYQQGPGQDPQFLISFYEKMQSDKGSIPDRFSAQQFSDYHSELNMSSLELGDSALYFCASSLGRGDFYGYTFGSGTRLTVV.

The chain employs TRBV19 and TRBJ1-2; no firm D call. This CDR3 contains 17 residues. V was shortened by 5 bases and J by 4 bases, with 23 bases between the two germline ends. Germline CDR1 is LNHDA and CDR2 is SQIVND (reference sequence). The CDR3 DNA follows: TGTGCCAGTAGTTTTCGTACGACAAATCGAAAGACCTATGGCTACACCTTC. It codes for CASSFRTTNRKTYGYTF. The variable domain in full, with the rest retrieved from reference TRBV19 and TRBJ1-2, is DGGITQSPKYLFRKEGQNVTLSCEQNLNHDAMYWYRQDPGQGLRLIYYSQIVNDFQKGDIAEGYSVSREKKESFPLTVTSAQKNPTAFYLCASSFRTTNRKTYGYTFGSGTRLTVV.

A note on this clonotype: Possible read error: a much larger clone is one base away. The chain joins TRBV5-4 to TRBJ1-4, with TRBD1 matching over 7 bases. V lost 6 bases, J lost 2 bases, and 7 bases stayed unmatched. This CDR3 contains 15 residues. Germline V gene sequence: CDR1 SGHNT, CDR2 YYREEE (reference sequence). CDR3 sequence: CASNFDRATNEKLFF. The CDR3 DNA is TGTGCCAGCAATTTCGACAGGGCGACTAATGAAAAACTGTTTTTT.

This clonotype was recorded many times. The chain has TRBV5-4 and TRBJ2-5; D may be TRBD1 (6 bases). In germline, CDR1 is SGHNT, CDR2 YYREEE (reference sequence). This CDR3 region has 13 residues. V lost 5 bases to trimming and J lost 6 bases, with 14 bases between them. CDR3 nucleotides: TGTGCCAGCAGGTTCAGGGGTGGGCAGACCCAGTACTTC. It specifies CASRFRGGQTQYF.

Concerning this clonotype itself: A single base separates this from a much larger clone, so it may be a read error. V usage is TRBV27 and J usage is TRBJ2-7; perhaps TRBD2 as D (5 bases). This CDR3 has 14 amino acids. Trimming removed 9 bases at V and 3 bases at J, with 18 bases between. Germline assignment: CDR1 MNHEY and CDR2 SMNVEV (reference sequence). The CDR3 loop is CASKLKLGSYEQYF. In DNA, the CDR3 is TGTGCCAGTAAACTCAAACTAGGGAGCTACGAGCAGTACTTC.

About this clonotype: This CDR3 is missing its conserved last phenylalanine or tryptophan, likely due to a read error. This sequence joins TRBV20-1 and TRBJ2-1; D is perhaps TRBD2 (5 bases). The CDR3 consists of 16 residues. The germline CDR1 and CDR2 sequences are DFQATT and SNEGSKA (reference sequence). Trimming removed 2 bases from V and 6 bases from J, with 20 bases in between. The CDR3 sequence: CSARRTGDRISNEQFL. The CDR3 region has the DNA TGCAGTGCTAGACGAACCGGGGATCGGATATCCAATGAGCAGTTCCTC.

In the case of this clonotype: A much larger clone differs from this one at a single base, so this may be a read error. DNA of the CDR3: TGTGCCAGTACGGGACGGCAAAACTATGGCTACAACTTC. It translates to CASTGRQNYGYNF. The chain carries TRBV19 and TRBJ1-2, with D tentatively TRBD1 (5 bases). Germline CDR1 is LNHDA and CDR2 is SQIVND (reference sequence). This CDR3 comprises 13 residues.